This T cell receptor (beta chain) emerged from a study of blood T cell repertoires in COVID-19. Study in general: PBMCs, B-cell-depleted T cells, or T cells provided the cDNA or gDNA that made up the material.

Germline lookup yields CDR1 SEHNR and CDR2 FQNEAQ (reference sequence). The junction had 4 bases not matched to a gene; V was cut back by 3 bases and J by 7 bases. This CDR3 comprises 13 residues. Original handling: Estimated nucleated cell counts came from reference gene primer amplification. TCRdb's table, derived via immunoSEQ multiplex PCR, lists solely in-frame clones and lacks some. From that table come the V and J calls and clone size; the DNA was used to work out D and trimming. This sample has approximately 90,000 clones, with more than 80% found just once. The origin of this receptor is a woman at least 80 years old with acute or convalescent COVID-19. The V gene is TRBV7-9, the J gene TRBJ1-2; 8 nucleotides match TRBD1. Source material: peripheral blood. The chain's CDR3 is CASSFGQGVGYTF. CDR3 bases: TGTGCCAGCAGCTTTGGACAGGGAGTTGGCTACACCTTC. Based on the CDR3 plus reference TRBV7-9 and TRBJ1-2, the full variable domain is DTGVSQNPRHKITKRGQNVTFRCDPISEHNRLYWYRQTLGQGPEFLTYFQNEAQLEKSRLLSDRFSAERPKGSFSTLEIQRTEQGDSAMYLCASSFGQGVGYTFGSGTRLTVV.